This is a list of T cell receptor beta chains from one sample in a study of blood T cell repertoires in COVID-19. Method: immunoSEQ multiplex PCR; TCRdb's copy keeps in-frame clones and lacks some. The repertoire holds 150,000 to 180,000 clones, with about 90% as singletons. The sequencing input was peripheral blood. The source of these receptors is a man aged 45-65 years with acute or convalescent COVID-19. Both conserved end residues are part of each CDR3. The order of the fields is D gene, V gene, CDR3 length, clone size, J gene, CDR3 DNA, CDR3 protein. The D gene is left open where the match is weak. Size is stated for part of the rows, as once, few or many counts, or as a class when the clone is expanded.

>TRBD1|TRBV28|13|-|TRBJ2-5
TGTGCCAGCAGCTCGACAGGGGGCAAGACCCAGTACTTC
CASSSTGGKTQYF
>-|TRBV5-8|18|once|TRBJ2-6
TGTGCCAGCAGCTTGGCCGGCGGAGGGCGTTATGGGGCCAACGTCCTGACTTTC
CASSLAGGGRYGANVLTF
>TRBD2|TRBV27|16|-|TRBJ2-1
TGTGCCAGCAGTTTCGGACTAGCGGGAGCAAGAGATGAGCAGTTCTTC
CASSFGLAGARDEQFF
>TRBD1|TRBV28|15|few|TRBJ2-7
TGTGCCAGCACCCTGTCCGACAGGGGTCTTCACGAGCAGTACTTC
CASTLSDRGLHEQYF
>TRBD1|TRBV6-6|18|-|TRBJ1-5
TGTGCCAGCAGTCCCGACGACAGGGGCGCAAGGGGCAATCAGCCCCAGCATTTT
CASSPDDRGARGNQPQHF
>-|TRBV21-1|16|-|TRBJ1-5
TGTGCCAGCACCCCCGGGACAGGGGTTAGCAATCAGCCCCAGCATTTT
CASTPGTGVSNQPQHF
>-|TRBV18|16|-|TRBJ2-3
TGTGCCAGCTCACTCGGATGGGGCGGAACCACAGATACGCAGTATTTT
CASSLGWGGTTDTQYF
>-|TRBV7-2|19|once|TRBJ1-5
TGTGCCAGCAGCTTAGTAGGGTATGTCGTCAGGGGCAAAGATCAGCCCCAGCATTTT
CASSLVGYVVRGKDQPQHF
>-|TRBV30|15|-|TRBJ2-3
TGTGCCTGGGGGAGTCTCGGGTTCGGCACAGATACGCAGTATTTT
CAWGSLGFGTDTQYF
>-|TRBV6-5|15|-|TRBJ1-5
TGTGCCAGCAGGGAGGGTTTCGGTGGCAATCAGCCCCAGCATTTT
CASREGFGGNQPQHF
>-|TRBV5-1|13|-|TRBJ2-2
TGCGCCAGCAGCTTGGCAGGGACCGGGGAGCTGTTTTTT
CASSLAGTGELFF
>TRBD1|TRBV5-8|15|-|TRBJ2-2
TGTGCCAGTTCAGTCCTGGACAGGGGCACCGGGGAGCTGTTTTTT
CASSVLDRGTGELFF
>TRBD1|TRBV19|14|-|TRBJ2-5
TGTGCCAGTAGCCGACAGGGGGAGAGGGAGACCCAGTACTTC
CASSRQGERETQYF
>-|TRBV21-1|17|-|TRBJ1-5
TGTGCCAGCAGCTCATCTACCGGGACAGAGGAAGGGAAGCCCCAGCATTTT
CASSSSTGTEEGKPQHF
>TRBD1|TRBV7-2|14|-|TRBJ1-3
TGTGCCAGCAGCAACCGGGACAGGGGAAACACCATATATTTT
CASSNRDRGNTIYF
>TRBD1|TRBV29-1|12|-|TRBJ2-1
TGCAGCGTGGGGACAGGGTCCAATGAGCAGTTCTTC
CSVGTGSNEQFF
>TRBD2|TRBV6-5|15|-|TRBJ2-7
TGTGCCAGCAGTTACGGGGCGGGAGGGCCGTACGAGCAGTACTTC
CASSYGAGGPYEQYF
>TRBD1|TRBV14|17|-|TRBJ1-3
TGTGCCAGCAGCCAAGAATCCGGGACAGGGATATTCAACACCATATATTTT
CASSQESGTGIFNTIYF
>TRBD1|TRBV18|13|-|TRBJ2-1
TGTGCCAGTTGGGGACAGGGGTTCAATGAGCAGTTCTTC
CASWGQGFNEQFF
>TRBD1|TRBV2|15|-|TRBJ1-2
TGTGCCAGCAGTTTGACAGGGGGCGCAGGCTATGGCTACACCTTC
CASSLTGGAGYGYTF
>-|TRBV29-1|12|-|TRBJ2-3
TGCAGCGTTCTAACCCGCACAGATACGCAGTATTTT
CSVLTRTDTQYF
>-|TRBV6-5|14|-|TRBJ1-1
TGTGCCAGCAGTTTTGGCAGAAGTTACACTGAAGCTTTCTTT
CASSFGRSYTEAFF
>-|TRBV2|13|-|TRBJ2-2
TGTGCCAGCAGTCGGACATTTGTCGGGGAGCTGTTTTTT
CASSRTFVGELFF
>-|TRBV19|16|-|TRBJ2-1
TGTGCCAGTGCCTGGGACTTAACCAGCTCCTACAATGAGCAGTTCTTC
CASAWDLTSSYNEQFF
>-|TRBV19|15|-|TRBJ1-6
TGTGCCAGTAGTATGCCAGACTTCATTTTTTCACCCCTCCACTTT
CASSMPDFIFSPLHF
>-|TRBV6-6|14|-|TRBJ1-4
TGTGCCAGCGGGACCACAGGGTGGGGTGAAAAACTGTTTTTT
CASGTTGWGEKLFF
>-|TRBV28|13|-|TRBJ1-5
TGTGCCAGCAGCGTGGGGGGTGGACAGCCCCAGCATTTT
CASSVGGGQPQHF
>TRBD2|TRBV7-3|15|-|TRBJ2-7
TGTGCCAGCAGCTTAATGGGCGGGAGCCTCCACGAGCAGTACTTC
CASSLMGGSLHEQYF
>-|TRBV7-9|15|-|TRBJ2-5
TGTGCCAGCAGCTTAGGACGGGTCTGGCAAGAGACCCAGTACTTC
CASSLGRVWQETQYF
>-|TRBV15|14|-|TRBJ1-1
TGTGCCACCAGCAGAGTCTTGGGGGCCACTGAAGCTTTCTTT
CATSRVLGATEAFF
>TRBD2|TRBV10-3|18|-|TRBJ2-5
TGTGCCATCAGTGAAAGACTAGCGGGGGCCCTACTTGGGGAGACCCAGTACTTC
CAISERLAGALLGETQYF
>-|TRBV10-1|14|once|TRBJ1-5
TGCGCCAGCCCCCAGAAAGGGGAACGGCAGCCCCAGCATTTT
CASPQKGERQPQHF
>-|TRBV5-4|14|-|TRBJ2-2
TGTGCCAGCAGCTTTGGGCAGCCCTACGGGGAGCTGTTTTTT
CASSFGQPYGELFF
>-|TRBV12-3/TRBV12-4|13|-|TRBJ1-6
TGTGCCAGCAGTGTAAAGGGGTATTCACCCCTCCACTTT
CASSVKGYSPLHF
>-|TRBV6-5|12|once|TRBJ1-1
TGTGCCAGCAGCCCCACCGGGATTGAAGCTTTCTTT
CASSPTGIEAFF
>TRBD2|TRBV28|17|-|TRBJ2-1
TGTGCCAGCAGTTTACTGTCACTAGCGGGAGCCTACAATGAGCAGTTCTTC
CASSLLSLAGAYNEQFF
>-|TRBV19|14|-|TRBJ2-2
TGTGCCAGTAGCGGAAGACGCGGGACCGGGGAGCTGTTTTTT
CASSGRRGTGELFF
>-|TRBV5-4|15|-|TRBJ2-3
TGTGCCAGCAGCTTGTGGCTTTCCGATCTTGATACGCAGTATTTT
CASSLWLSDLDTQYF
>-|TRBV9|15|-|TRBJ1-5
TGTGCCAGCAGCGTAGGAGGACAGAGAAATCAGCCCCAGCATTTT
CASSVGGQRNQPQHF
>TRBD2|TRBV11-1|16|once|TRBJ2-3
TGTGCCAGCAGCTTAGCGAGCGGGGGTAGCACAGATACGCAGTATTTT
CASSLASGGSTDTQYF
>TRBD1|TRBV19|14|few|TRBJ1-5
TGTGCCAGCTCCGGGACAGGGGGCAATCAGCCCCAGCATTTT
CASSGTGGNQPQHF
>TRBD1|TRBV4-1|17|-|TRBJ2-3
TGCGCCAGCAGCCAAGATCAATCGCAGGGGGTAGCAGATACGCAGTATTTT
CASSQDQSQGVADTQYF
>TRBD1|TRBV28|12|-|TRBJ1-1
TGTGCCAGCGGACAGGGGCACACTGAAGCTTTCTTT
CASGQGHTEAFF
>-|TRBV4-3|15|-|TRBJ1-4
TGCGCCAGCAGCCAAGACAGGGACTGGGTAGGAAAACTGTTTTTT
CASSQDRDWVGKLFF
>TRBD1|TRBV4-2|17|-|TRBJ2-4
TGTGCCAGCAGCCAGGACAGGGCCAACCTAGCCAAAAACATTCAGTACTTC
CASSQDRANLAKNIQYF
>-|TRBV6-5|14|-|TRBJ1-1
TGTGCCAGCAGTACCGACACGGCGAACACTGAAGCTTTCTTT
CASSTDTANTEAFF
>-|TRBV12-5|13|-|TRBJ2-1
TGTGCTAGTGGTTTGACGGGATACAATGAGCAGTTCTTC
CASGLTGYNEQFF
>-|TRBV20-1|15|-|TRBJ2-5
TGCAGTGCTAGTTCGGCGGGATCTTACCAAGAGACCCAGTACTTC
CSASSAGSYQETQYF
>-|TRBV7-9|17|-|TRBJ2-2
TGTGCCAGCAGTTTTAGCGGGCGGACAGGGCCCACCGGGGAGCTGTTTTTT
CASSFSGRTGPTGELFF
>-|TRBV11-2|15|once|TRBJ1-6
TGTGCCAGCAGCTTAGTCGGTGTCCCCCCTTCACCCCTCCACTTT
CASSLVGVPPSPLHF